This T cell receptor beta chain was captured in a study of shared clonotypes between healthy human individuals. The CDR3 is made up of 16 amino acids. Germline assignment: CDR1 MGHDK and CDR2 SYGVNS. With 4 bases clipped from V and 1 base from J, the junction kept 8 bases outside the gene matches. Generated by immunoSEQ multiplex PCR, the TCRdb table keeps only in-frame clones and is missing some. The repertoire consists of 2,500,000 or so clones, with approximately 90% occurring once and the leading ten covering over 0.12%. This clone was picked up one time. The chain has TRBV25-1 and TRBJ2-3; 7 bases match TRBD2. The receptor was isolated from a man aged 18 to 29 in good health. Sequencing was done on a sample of naive CD4+ T cells sorted from blood. Subset: CD45RA+ positively selected. Written as DNA, the CDR3 is TGTGCCAGCAGTGGGTCCGGGGCGGGAGGCACAGATACGCAGTATTTT. Encoded protein: CASSGSGAGGTDTQYF.